The 31 T cell receptor beta chains in this list originate from one sample, sequenced in a study of blood T cell repertoires in COVID-19. The method was immunoSEQ multiplex PCR; TCRdb's version includes in-frame clones alone and lacks a portion of them. Here the sample spans about 280,000 clones, approximately 86% being singletons. Source material: PBMCs or T cells enriched from blood (not recorded which). Receptors were obtained from a woman aged 25-40 years who had recovered from COVID-19.

The chain carries TRBV30 and TRBJ1-2, with TRBD1 as a possible D gene (5 bases). In germline, CDR1 is GTSNPN, CDR2 SVGIG (reference sequence). V was trimmed by 2 bases and J by 6 bases, leaving 13 bases between them. The CDR3 runs 13 residues. CDR3: CAWSLWDSHGYTF. The CDR3 DNA sequence: TGTGCCTGGAGTCTGTGGGACTCCCATGGCTACACCTTC.

The chain is built from TRBV6-5 and TRBJ2-3; unclear D gene. Trimming removed 4 bases at V and 1 base at J, with 15 bases between. The length of the CDR3 is 16 residues. The germline V gene encodes CDR1 MNHEY and CDR2 SVGAGI. For the CDR3, the DNA is TGTGCCAGCAGTTTGGTCTTCTCAGGTGGCACAGATACGCAGTATTTT. It encodes CASSLVFSGGTDTQYF.

This sequence joins TRBV5-1 and TRBJ2-1; D is uncertain. The CDR3 runs 12 residues. Germline CDR1 SGHRS, CDR2 YFSETQ. With 5 bases removed from V and 6 bases from J, the gap between germline ends came to 9 bases. CDR3 nucleotide sequence: TGCGCCAGCAGGGCTTCCCTCAATGAGCAGTTCTTC. It specifies CASRASLNEQFF.

The rearrangement joins TRBV5-4 to TRBJ1-6, with TRBD1 matching over 11 bases. The ends lost 4 bases at V and 1 base at J; junction bases unmatched: 4. Germline V gives CDR1 SGHNT, CDR2 YYREEE (reference sequence). The CDR3 runs to 17 residues. CDR3: CASSTGQGGSYNSPLHF. CDR3 sequence (DNA): TGTGCCAGCAGCACGGGACAGGGGGGTTCCTATAATTCACCCCTCCACTTT.

The J gene is TRBJ2-3, the V gene TRBV5-1; 9 bases line up with TRBD2. The CDR3 runs to 15 residues. Losses at the gene ends were 5 bases for V and 6 bases for J; bases not matched to a gene: 10. CDR1 and CDR2 from the germline V gene are SGHRS and YFSETQ. The DNA for the CDR3 is TGCGCCAGCAGTGCGGGCGGGGGGGCCGGGGATACGCAGTATTTT. Translation gives CASSAGGGAGDTQYF.

The CDR3 region is CASSWGGLSSGNTIYF. In nucleotides, the CDR3 is TGTGCCAGCAGCTGGGGGGGACTCAGCTCTGGAAACACCATATATTTT. The V gene is TRBV11-2, the J gene TRBJ1-3; a possible D gene is TRBD1 (5 bases). The V gene's germline CDR1 is SGHAT and CDR2 FQNNGV. This CDR3 is built from 16 residues. With 4 bases removed from V and 0 bases from J, the gap between germline ends came to 13 bases.

The chain employs TRBV27 and TRBJ2-1; 7 bases match TRBD2. CDR3 size: 11 residues. CDR1 is MNHEY, CDR2 SMNVEV, per germline (reference sequence). The junction had 2 bases not matched to a gene; V was cut back by 8 bases and J by 7 bases. The DNA of the CDR3 is TGTGCCAGCTGGGGGGGTAATGAGCAGTTCTTC. Encoded protein: CASWGGNEQFF.

The rearrangement uses TRBV19 and TRBJ2-1; possible D gene TRBD1, 5 bases. The CDR3 has 14 residues. Trimming removed 4 bases at V and 9 bases at J, with 16 bases between. Germline CDR1 and CDR2: LNHDA and SQIVND (reference sequence). CDR3 protein: CASSKVPGYSEQFF. The CDR3 coding sequence is TGTGCCAGTAGTAAAGTGCCAGGGTATAGTGAGCAGTTCTTC.

The rearrangement links TRBV3-1 (or the pseudogene TRBV3-2) to TRBJ2-7, with no clear D. The CDR3 contains 11 residues. Germline CDR1 and CDR2: LGHDT and YNNKEL (reference sequence). V lost 3 bases and J 4 bases, leaving 4 bases between the germline ends. CDR3 DNA sequence: TGTGCCAGCAGCCATTCATACGAGCAGTACTTC. It is translated as CASSHSYEQYF.

The V call is TRBV2, the J call TRBJ2-3; TRBD2 matches 8 bases. This CDR3 region has 15 residues. Germline CDR1 reads SNHLY; CDR2 reads FYNNEI. V was clipped by 11 bases and J by 6 bases; unmatched bases: 16. This chain's CDR3 is CAARRGGLLRDTQYF. The CDR3, as DNA: TGTGCCGCCCGGCGCGGGGGGTTACTTCGGGATACGCAGTATTTT.

The chain has TRBV27 and TRBJ2-1; 13 bases are a match to TRBD2. The CDR3 is made up of 14 amino acids. V shed 2 bases, J shed 12 bases, and the junction held 4 bases outside the gene matches. Germline values: CDR1 MNHEY, CDR2 SMNVEV (reference sequence). The DNA of the CDR3 is TGTGCCAGCAGTTTAGGACTAGCGGGAGTGCGGCAGTTCTTC. Its protein is CASSLGLAGVRQFF.

The chain couples TRBV9 to TRBJ2-3, with 9 bases identical to TRBD1. The CDR3 loop spans 15 amino acids. Germline V gives CDR1 SGDLS, CDR2 YYNGEE. V lost 0 bases to trimming and J lost 8 bases; unmatched junction nucleotides: 7. The DNA for the CDR3 is TGTGCCAGCAGCGTAGGGGGACAGGGAACGGGTACGCAGTATTTT. Residues: CASSVGGQGTGTQYF.

The genes are TRBV10-1 and TRBJ1-1; D is uncertain. The CDR3 is 14 amino acids. The germline V and J ends were trimmed by 5 bases and 4 bases, with 14 bases remaining between them. CDR1 WNHNN and CDR2 SYGVQD come from the germline V gene (reference sequence). CDR3 bases: TGCGCCAGCAGTATCCATCAGAGAGGCACTGAAGCTTTCTTT. It yields the protein CASSIHQRGTEAFF.

The gene calls are TRBV11-3 and TRBJ2-2; TRBD2 matches at 13 bases. Germline trimming cut 5 bases from V and 7 bases from J; bases unmatched to any gene: 19. Germline V gene data show CDR1 as SGHNT and CDR2 as YENEEA. The CDR3 consists of 20 residues. The CDR3 DNA sequence: TGTGCCAGCAGCATTATCTCCGGGACTAGCGGGGACCCGAGGGGCGGGGAGCTGTTTTTT. This translates into CASSIISGTSGDPRGGELFF.

V usage is TRBV3-1 (or the pseudogene TRBV3-2) and J usage is TRBJ2-1, with D possibly matching TRBD1 (5 bases). The V and J ends lost 1 base and 3 bases respectively, with 10 bases between them. The germline gives CDR1 LGHDT, CDR2 YNNKEL (reference sequence). The CDR3 is made up of 15 amino acids. CDR3 loop: CASSQVGVGYNEQFF. CDR3 DNA: TGTGCCAGCAGCCAAGTAGGGGTAGGCTACAATGAGCAGTTCTTC.

This clone showed up just a few times. The CDR3 is CASSPTGVGTEAFF. The CDR3 DNA sequence: TGTGCCAGCAGCCCAACAGGGGTAGGCACTGAAGCTTTCTTT. The chain recombines TRBV28 with TRBJ1-1; TRBD1 matches at 7 bases. CDR3 length: 14 amino acids. J gave up 4 bases and V 6 bases, and 8 bases lay outside the gene matches. The germline gives CDR1 MDHEN, CDR2 SYDVKM.

This clone has just one count. The J gene is TRBJ1-2, the V gene TRBV27; unclear D gene. Trimming pared 3 bases from V and 4 bases from J, leaving 12 bases between. Per the germline V gene, CDR1 is MNHEY and CDR2 is SMNVEV (reference sequence). The CDR3 loop spans 14 amino acids. CDR3 DNA: TGTGCCAGCAGTTTCTCGGTAGGCGGCTATGGCTACACCTTC. Translated: CASSFSVGGYGYTF.

The chain employs TRBV7-9 and TRBJ1-1; TRBD1 aligns across 11 bases. The germline gives CDR1 SEHNR, CDR2 FQNEAQ (reference sequence). J gave up 3 bases and V 5 bases, and 11 bases lay outside the gene matches. This CDR3 region has 17 residues. The CDR3 coding sequence is TGTGCCAGCAGCCCGCGTTGGACAGGGGGCGCGGACACTGAAGCTTTCTTT. Its protein product is CASSPRWTGGADTEAFF.

This clone was recorded a few times. The rearrangement joins TRBV28 to TRBJ1-1, with D perhaps TRBD1 (5 bases). Deletions cut 2 bases from V and 8 bases from J, with 9 bases between. Germline V gene data show CDR1 as MDHEN and CDR2 as SYDVKM. The CDR3 is 12 amino acids. The CDR3 DNA is TGTGCCAGCAGTTTACGCAGGACAGAAGCTTTCTTT. Its protein product is CASSLRRTEAFF. The variable domain in full, with the rest retrieved from reference TRBV28 and TRBJ1-1, is DVKVTQSSRYLVKRTGEKVFLECVQDMDHENMFWYRQDPGLGLRLIYFSYDVKMKEKGDIPEGYSVSREKKERFSLILESASTNQTSMYLCASSLRRTEAFFGQGTRLTVV.

This sequence joins TRBV7-8 and TRBJ1-2, with D perhaps TRBD1 (5 bases). The CDR3 spans 13 residues. V shed 5 bases and J shed 12 bases, with 19 bases lying between them. The V gene's germline CDR1 is SGHVS and CDR2 FQNEAQ. Written as DNA, the CDR3 is TGTGCCAGCAGCCGAAACGCCGCGACAGACCACACCTTC. It yields the protein CASSRNAATDHTF.

The chain employs TRBV5-1 and TRBJ1-4, with a tentative D call TRBD1 (6 bases). Trimming stripped 4 bases from V and 8 bases from J, with 15 bases between. The CDR3 is 14 amino acids. The germline gives CDR1 SGHRS, CDR2 YFSETQ. CDR3 nucleotide sequence: TGCGCCAGCAGCCCACAGGGTTTGGGCGAAAAACTGTTTTTT. Amino acids: CASSPQGLGEKLFF.

V is TRBV27 and J is TRBJ2-7, with TRBD1 matching 8 bases. The V segment lost 4 bases and the J segment 0 bases; nucleotides outside the gene matches: 8. The CDR3 is 16 amino acids. CDR1 is MNHEY and CDR2 is SMNVEV in the germline V gene (reference sequence). CDR3 protein: CASSSTGTGLSYEQYF. CDR3 nucleotide sequence: TGTGCCAGCAGTTCAACCGGGACAGGACTCTCCTACGAGCAGTACTTC.

The chain is built from TRBV10-1 and TRBJ2-1; 10 bases fit TRBD2. Trimming took 7 bases from V and 4 from J; bases not matched to a gene: 13. The CDR3 extends over 17 amino acids. Germline assignment: CDR1 WNHNN and CDR2 SYGVQD (reference sequence). CDR3 nucleotides: TGCGCCAGCATTGGGACTAGCGACAACCTTATATACAATGAGCAGTTCTTC. Translating it yields CASIGTSDNLIYNEQFF.

The CDR3 DNA reads as TGTGCCAGCCGGGGGGACAGGGGAGTTTACTATGGCTACACCTTC. Protein: CASRGDRGVYYGYTF. The chain combines TRBV28 with TRBJ1-2, with TRBD1 identical over 10 bases. Germline trimming cut 8 bases from V and 3 bases from J; bases unmatched to any gene: 9. Looked up from germline, CDR1 is MDHEN and CDR2 is SYDVKM. The CDR3 runs 15 residues.

The chain combines TRBV5-4 with TRBJ1-2; D call uncertain. The CDR3 covers 13 residues. The V end was cut by 2 bases, the J end by 4 bases, with 9 bases between. Germline values: CDR1 SGHNT, CDR2 YYREEE (reference sequence). The CDR3 sequence is CASSLRAFYGYTF. The CDR3 DNA sequence: TGTGCCAGCAGCTTAAGAGCCTTCTATGGCTACACCTTC. Full variable domain (rest looked up from reference TRBV5-4 and TRBJ1-2): ETGVTQSPTHLIKTRGQQVTLRCSSQSGHNTVSWYQQALGQGPQFIFQYYREEENGRGNFPPRFSGLQFPNYSSELNVNALELDDSALYLCASSLRAFYGYTFGSGTRLTVV.

The chain has TRBV18 and TRBJ2-1, with a possible D match to TRBD2 (5 bases). V was trimmed by 1 base and J by 8 bases, leaving 6 bases between them. Germline CDR1 reads KGHSH; CDR2 reads LQKENI. CDR3 size: 12 residues. The CDR3 spells CASSPRGYEQFF. The CDR3 nucleotides are TGTGCCAGCTCACCACGCGGGTATGAGCAGTTCTTC.

V is TRBV5-1 and J is TRBJ2-3; no firm D call. V lost 4 bases and J lost 1, with 19 bases in between. Germline CDR1 reads SGHRS; CDR2 reads YFSETQ. The CDR3 runs 17 residues. This CDR3 is CASSPPFVMAGTDTQYF. DNA for the CDR3: TGCGCCAGCAGCCCCCCCTTTGTCATGGCCGGCACAGATACGCAGTATTTT.

This rearrangement joins TRBV24-1 to TRBJ2-5; a possible D gene is TRBD2 (6 bases). Trimming took 4 bases from V and 5 from J, leaving 16 bases between them. The CDR3 loop spans 15 amino acids. The germline CDR1 and CDR2 sequences are KGHDR and SFDVKD. CDR3 sequence reads: CATSEPRDFGETQYF. CDR3 nucleotides: TGTGCCACCAGTGAGCCGCGGGACTTTGGGGAGACCCAGTACTTC.

V and J are TRBV28 and TRBJ1-5, with 7 bases identical to TRBD1. With V trimmed by 4 bases and J by 6 bases, 12 bases remained unmatched. The CDR3 has 16 residues. Germline lookup yields CDR1 MDHEN and CDR2 SYDVKM. The CDR3 loop is CASSYSGSRGSQPQHF. The CDR3, as DNA: TGTGCCAGCAGTTACTCAGGAAGCAGGGGGTCTCAGCCCCAGCATTTT.

The CDR3 loop is CASSLGLARETQYF. In DNA, the CDR3 is TGTGCCAGCAGCCTAGGACTAGCTCGAGAGACCCAGTACTTC. The chain links TRBV3-1 (or the pseudogene TRBV3-2) to TRBJ2-5, with TRBD2 matching 8 bases. The J segment lost 4 bases and the V segment lost 4 bases, leaving 5 bases of the junction unmatched. CDR1 and CDR2 (germline): LGHDT, YNNKEL (reference sequence). This CDR3 contains 14 residues.

The chain links TRBV11-3 to TRBJ1-2, with a possible D match to TRBD1 (5 bases). Germline V gene lookup returns CDR1 SGHNT and CDR2 YENEEA. Between the trimmed V and J ends, which lost 1 base and 2 bases, there was a span of 17 bases. The CDR3 is 17 amino acids. CDR3 in DNA: TGTGCCAGCAGCTTAGCTATCTACCGGGGGGAAAACTATGGCTACACCTTC. Its protein product is CASSLAIYRGENYGYTF.